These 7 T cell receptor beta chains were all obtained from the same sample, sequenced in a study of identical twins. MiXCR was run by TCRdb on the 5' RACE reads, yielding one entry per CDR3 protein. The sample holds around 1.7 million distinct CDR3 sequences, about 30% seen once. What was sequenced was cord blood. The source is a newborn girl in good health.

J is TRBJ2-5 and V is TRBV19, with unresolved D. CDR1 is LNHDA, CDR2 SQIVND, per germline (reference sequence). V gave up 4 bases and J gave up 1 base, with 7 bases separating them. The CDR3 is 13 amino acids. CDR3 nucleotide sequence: TGTGCCAGTAGTACGATTATCCAAGAGACCCAGTACTTC. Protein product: CASSTIIQETQYF. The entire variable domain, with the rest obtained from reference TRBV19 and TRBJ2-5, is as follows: DGGITQSPKYLFRKEGQNVTLSCEQNLNHDAMYWYRQDPGQGLRLIYYSQIVNDFQKGDIAEGYSVSREKKESFPLTVTSAQKNPTAFYLCASSTIIQETQYFGPGTRLLVL.

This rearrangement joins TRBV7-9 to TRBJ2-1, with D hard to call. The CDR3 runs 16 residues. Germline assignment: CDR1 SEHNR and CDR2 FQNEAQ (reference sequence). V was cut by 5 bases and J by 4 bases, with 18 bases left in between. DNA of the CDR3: TGTGCCAGCAGCCCCCTGAACTCGACCGTATACAATGAGCAGTTCTTC. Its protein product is CASSPLNSTVYNEQFF.

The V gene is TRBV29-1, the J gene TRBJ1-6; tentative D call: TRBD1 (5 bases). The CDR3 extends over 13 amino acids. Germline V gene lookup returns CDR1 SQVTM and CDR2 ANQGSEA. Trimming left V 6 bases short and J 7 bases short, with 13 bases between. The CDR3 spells CSVSTTANSPLHF. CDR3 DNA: TGCAGCGTGTCCACGACAGCGAATTCACCCCTCCACTTT.

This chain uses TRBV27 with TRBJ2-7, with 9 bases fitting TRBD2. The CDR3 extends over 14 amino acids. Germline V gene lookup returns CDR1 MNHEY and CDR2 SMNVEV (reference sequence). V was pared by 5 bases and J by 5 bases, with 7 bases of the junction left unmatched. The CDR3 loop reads CASSRGSGSDEQYF. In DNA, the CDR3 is TGTGCCAGCAGTAGGGGTAGCGGGAGCGACGAGCAGTACTTC.

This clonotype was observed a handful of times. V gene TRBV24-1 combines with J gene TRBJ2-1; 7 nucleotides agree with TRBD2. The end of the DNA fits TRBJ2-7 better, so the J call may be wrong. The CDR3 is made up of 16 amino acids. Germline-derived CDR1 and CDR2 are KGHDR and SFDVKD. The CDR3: CATSDLRSGLNNEQYF. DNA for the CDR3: TGTGCCACCAGTGATTTGCGTAGCGGGCTTAACAATGAGCAGTACTTC.

The CDR3 here is CASSLYALSRGYTF. The CDR3 DNA follows: TGTGCCAGCAGTTTATATGCTCTGTCTAGGGGCTACACCTTC. The chain recombines TRBV28 with TRBJ1-2; D is unclear. CDR3 length equals 14 residues. Germline V gene data show CDR1 as MDHEN and CDR2 as SYDVKM. V was shortened by 1 base and J by 8 bases, with 14 bases between the two germline ends.

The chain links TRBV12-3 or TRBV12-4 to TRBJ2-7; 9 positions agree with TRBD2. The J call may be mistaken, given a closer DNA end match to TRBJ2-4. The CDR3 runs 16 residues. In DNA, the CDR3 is TGTGCCAGCAGCCACAAGCGGGAGGTCGGCAAAAACATTCAGTACTTC. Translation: CASSHKREVGKNIQYF.